The rows below give T cell receptor beta chains drawn from one sample of a study of CD8 T cells in Susac syndrome. TCRdb itself ran the immunoSEQ multiplex PCR reads through MiXCR, one entry per CDR3 protein. The table lists roughly 160,000 distinct CDR3 sequences, more than 90% of them singletons. Material: CD4+ T cells from PBMCs. These receptors were collected from a human donor in good health. Both conserved end residues are trimmed from each CDR3. Clone size appears in some rows only: once, few, many, or a class for an expanded clone.

V gene	clone size	CDR3 protein
TRBV20-1	NA	SARDRRVWGPQH
TRBV12-3/TRBV12-4	NA	ASSLGFGEQF
TRBV10-3	NA	AISEDREGTEAF
TRBV19	NA	ASSTIGGKGNQPQH
TRBV4-3	once	ASSQDLTSGGDTQY
TRBV10-3	NA	AISVGDSPLH
TRBV5-6	NA	ASSETVNTGELF
TRBV2	once	ASSEMRGVQNEQF
TRBV10-3	NA	AISQGLETQY
TRBV7-8	NA	ASSSWQAMNTEAF
TRBV5-1	NA	ASKQDSGANVLT
TRBV6-5	NA	ASGPAGSTEAF
TRBV20-1	few	SARGDLQETQY
TRBV25-1	NA	ASSETSDDNYGYT
TRBV7-8	NA	ASSLQARGWNEQF
TRBV4-3	NA	ASSQGEEGTDTQY
TRBV20-1	NA	SAERPGTTYEQY
TRBV6-1	few	ASSEWTGPNYGYT
TRBV20-1	NA	SARNRDRPSYEQY
TRBV4-3	NA	ASSQEQGIDEQF
TRBV19	NA	ASSMGGTYYGYT
TRBV29-1	NA	SVRQGYTEAF
TRBV9	once	ASSVRATTDTQY
TRBV14	NA	ASSQEGAWSSYNEQF
TRBV7-2	NA	ASSLGTGDVAQY
TRBV4-3	NA	ASSRGTGNGYT
TRBV29-1	NA	SVGNRDGANVLT
TRBV3-1	NA	ASSQQTRFNEQF
TRBV15	NA	ATSRVRGDNSPLH
TRBV7-2	NA	ASSSWRGMGETQY
TRBV6-5	NA	ASGEGGYGYT
TRBV29-1	once	SVSTGGDTIY
TRBV29-1	NA	SVTLRDRAQDTQY
TRBV30	NA	AWSPGTRGYT
TRBV7-2	NA	ASSHGQRGTLDTQY
TRBV30	NA	AWIAGVANTEAF
TRBV2	once	ASKAQGSSPLH
TRBV30	once	AWSGGQGAFQPQH
TRBV18	NA	ASSPKDSLAKNIQY
TRBV20-1	NA	SALGQGTYEQY